This T cell receptor (beta chain) was recovered during a study of CD8 T cells in ankylosing spondylitis. As the method for making TCR beta libraries, quantitative 5'-RACE with molecular barcodes was used. Each CDR3 protein is one row after TCRdb ran MiXCR on the 5' RACE reads. The sample lists about 800,000 distinct CDR3 sequences, 12% seen once, with less than 0.65% in the top ten. Overall study results and limits: Several highly homologous variants formed a TCR beta motif that appeared characteristic of ankylosing spondylitis blood. Reports say disease-linked clones showed up significantly more in matched ankylosing spondylitis synovial fluid.

This clonotype has a count of ten or more. The antigen remains unidentified. The junction had 2 bases not matched to a gene; V was cut back by 1 base and J by 0 bases. The CDR3 loop spans 16 amino acids. Sequencing was performed on blood, either unsorted or a sorted T cell fraction (not recorded which). The chain couples TRBV12-3 or TRBV12-4 to TRBJ2-2; TRBD1 matches at 7 bases. This receptor was obtained from a male donor with ankylosing spondylitis. For the CDR3, the DNA is TGTGCCAGCAGTTTAGGACAGGGAGCGAACACCGGGGAGCTGTTTTTT. Its protein is CASSLGQGANTGELFF.